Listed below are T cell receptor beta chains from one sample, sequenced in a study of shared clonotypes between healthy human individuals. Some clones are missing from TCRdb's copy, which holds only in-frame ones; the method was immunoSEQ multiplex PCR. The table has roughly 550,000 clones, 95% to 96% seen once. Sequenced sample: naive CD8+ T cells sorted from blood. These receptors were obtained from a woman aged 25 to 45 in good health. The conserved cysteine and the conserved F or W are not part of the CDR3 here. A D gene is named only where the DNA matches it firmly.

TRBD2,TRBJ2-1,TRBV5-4,ASSQELAGATNEQF
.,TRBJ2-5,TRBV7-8,ASRRLHRETQY
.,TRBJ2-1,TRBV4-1,ASSQERSIFNEQF
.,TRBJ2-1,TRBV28,ASSLFSEGVDEQF
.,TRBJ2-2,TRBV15,ATSVGGSNTGELF
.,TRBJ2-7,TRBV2,ASLRDPSNEQY
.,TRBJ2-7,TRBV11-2,ASSSGGRSRAVYEQY
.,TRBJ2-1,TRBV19,ASSTSGLSYNEQF
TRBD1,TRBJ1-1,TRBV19,ASSTRDRGVVNTEAF
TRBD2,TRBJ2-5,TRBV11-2,ASSLGVAGARETQY
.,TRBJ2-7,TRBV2,ASRDFGHEQY
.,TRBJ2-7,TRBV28,ASMLLGGDYEQY
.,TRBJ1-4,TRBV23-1,ASSQSNAGSNEKLF
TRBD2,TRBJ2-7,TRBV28,ASSSSIAGGPLEEQY
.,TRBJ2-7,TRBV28,ASGLVRGGAPYEQY
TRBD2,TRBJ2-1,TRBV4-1,ASSQDNVYAAGVYNEQF
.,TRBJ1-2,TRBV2,ASNTGGSPFRLGYT
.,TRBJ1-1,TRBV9,ASSPSWGDTEAF
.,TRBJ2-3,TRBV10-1,ASSESSTDTQY
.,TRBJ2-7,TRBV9,ASSATSTYEQY
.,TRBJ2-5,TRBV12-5,ASGLWGETQY
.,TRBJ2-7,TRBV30,AWSGGNAYEQY
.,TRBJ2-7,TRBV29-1,SVEWQGYGNYEQY
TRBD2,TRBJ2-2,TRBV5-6,ASSLGLAGNTGELF
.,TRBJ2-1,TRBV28,ASSRVPGEQF
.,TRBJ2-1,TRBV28,ASSPSTEYSYNEQF
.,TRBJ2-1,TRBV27,ASRGEAGSSYNEQF
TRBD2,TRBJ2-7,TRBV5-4,ASSKGLAGGHLSYEQY
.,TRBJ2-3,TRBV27,ASSPRPGGTDTQY
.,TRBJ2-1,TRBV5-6,ASSLAPSDNEQF
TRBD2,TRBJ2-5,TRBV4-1,ASSQPLAGNQETQY
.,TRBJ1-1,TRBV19,ASSIGLGNTEAF
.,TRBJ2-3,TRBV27,ATGDGTDTQY